These T cell receptor beta chains were read from a single sample in a study of blood T cell repertoires in COVID-19. Profiling relied on immunoSEQ multiplex PCR, and the TCRdb table lists in-frame clones only, not all of them. There are approximately 300,000 clones in the sample; 89% occur only once, and 4.5% to 5.5% lies in the top ten. The specimen was PBMCs or T cells enriched from blood (not recorded which). Receptors were obtained from a man in his sixties who had recovered from COVID-19. Both conserved end residues are part of each CDR3. D genes are given only for firm matches. The size entry is marked missing in some rows and otherwise reads once, few, many or a size class.

V: TRBV20-1; D: NA; size: NA; J: TRBJ1-5; CDR3: CSARDGQPQHF; DNA: TGCAGTGCTAGAGATGGCCAGCCCCAGCATTTT
V: TRBV18; D: NA; size: NA; J: TRBJ2-5; CDR3: CASSHRDNQETQYF; DNA: TGTGCCAGCTCACACAGGGACAACCAAGAGACCCAGTACTTC
V: TRBV28; D: NA; size: few; J: TRBJ1-6; CDR3: CASSSPWQGHNSPLHF; DNA: TGTGCCAGCAGTTCTCCGTGGCAGGGGCATAATTCACCCCTCCACTTT
V: TRBV6-5; D: NA; size: NA; J: TRBJ1-5; CDR3: CASSSPRGPQHF; DNA: TGTGCCAGCAGTTCCCCCAGGGGGCCCCAGCATTTT
V: TRBV5-1; D: NA; size: NA; J: TRBJ1-5; CDR3: CASSFDSHQPQHF; DNA: TGCGCCAGCAGCTTTGACAGCCATCAGCCCCAGCATTTT
V: TRBV5-6; D: TRBD2; size: NA; J: TRBJ2-1; CDR3: CASTYGAGAYNEQFF; DNA: TGTGCCAGCACCTACGGAGCGGGGGCCTACAATGAGCAGTTCTTC
V: TRBV28; D: NA; size: NA; J: TRBJ1-5; CDR3: CASSLSELRNQPQHF; DNA: TGTGCCAGCAGTTTAAGCGAGCTAAGGAATCAGCCCCAGCATTTT
V: TRBV24-1; D: NA; size: NA; J: TRBJ2-5; CDR3: CATSDLGQQETQYF; DNA: TGTGCCACCAGTGATTTAGGACAGCAAGAGACCCAGTACTTC
V: TRBV2; D: NA; size: NA; J: TRBJ2-3; CDR3: CASSERLRGDFTDTQYF; DNA: TGTGCCAGCAGTGAACGTTTACGTGGGGACTTCACAGATACGCAGTATTTT
V: TRBV9; D: TRBD1; size: NA; J: TRBJ1-6; CDR3: CASSHDRADSPLHF; DNA: TGTGCCAGCAGCCACGACAGGGCGGATTCACCCCTCCACTTT
V: TRBV2; D: TRBD1; size: few; J: TRBJ1-1; CDR3: CASRNFDRGTEAFF; DNA: TGTGCCAGCAGAAACTTCGACAGGGGCACTGAAGCTTTCTTT
V: TRBV27; D: TRBD2; size: NA; J: TRBJ2-1; CDR3: CASSLLATSGRSSYNEQFF; DNA: TGTGCCAGCAGTTTATTGGCGACTAGCGGGAGGAGCTCCTACAATGAGCAGTTCTTC
V: TRBV5-4; D: TRBD2; size: NA; J: TRBJ2-7; CDR3: CASSFGLAPQYEQYF; DNA: TGTGCCAGCAGCTTCGGACTAGCACCTCAATACGAGCAGTACTTC
V: TRBV15; D: NA; size: once; J: TRBJ1-2; CDR3: CATSRGDWNYGYTF; DNA: TGTGCCACCAGCAGAGGGGACTGGAACTATGGCTACACCTTC
V: TRBV2; D: TRBD1; size: NA; J: TRBJ2-1; CDR3: CASTTGQGYPKGTYNEQFF; DNA: TGTGCCAGCACTACCGGACAGGGATACCCAAAAGGGACCTACAATGAGCAGTTCTTC
V: TRBV19; D: TRBD1; size: NA; J: TRBJ1-5; CDR3: CASSPGQGSQPQHF; DNA: TGTGCCAGTAGTCCCGGACAGGGGTCCCAGCCCCAGCATTTT
V: TRBV11-2; D: NA; size: NA; J: TRBJ1-1; CDR3: CASSLERGGVTEAFF; DNA: TGTGCCAGCAGCTTAGAGCGGGGAGGGGTCACTGAAGCTTTCTTT
V: TRBV6-5; D: TRBD2; size: NA; J: TRBJ2-1; CDR3: CASSWSLAGSSDEQFF; DNA: TGTGCCAGCAGTTGGTCACTAGCGGGATCGTCTGATGAGCAGTTCTTC
V: TRBV9; D: TRBD2; size: NA; J: TRBJ2-1; CDR3: CASSGGLAVYNEQFF; DNA: TGTGCCAGCAGCGGGGGACTAGCGGTCTACAATGAGCAGTTCTTC
V: TRBV28; D: TRBD1; size: NA; J: TRBJ2-2; CDR3: CASSFSQGARGELFF; DNA: TGTGCCAGCAGTTTCTCACAGGGGGCGCGAGGGGAGCTGTTTTTT
V: TRBV2; D: NA; size: few; J: TRBJ2-5; CDR3: CASSGTKETQYF; DNA: TGTGCCAGCAGTGGGACAAAAGAGACCCAGTACTTC
V: TRBV6-1; D: TRBD1; size: NA; J: TRBJ2-7; CDR3: CASSEAVGTGRYEQYF; DNA: TGTGCCAGCAGTGAAGCGGTCGGGACAGGGCGGTACGAGCAGTACTTC
V: TRBV5-1; D: NA; size: NA; J: TRBJ2-3; CDR3: CASSFSGSSTDTQYF; DNA: TGCGCCAGCAGCTTCTCGGGAAGCAGCACAGATACGCAGTATTTT
V: TRBV4-1; D: TRBD1; size: once; J: TRBJ1-2; CDR3: CASSRGAGTGGITGYTF; DNA: TGCGCCAGCAGCCGAGGAGCCGGGACAGGGGGCATAACGGGCTACACCTTC
V: TRBV28; D: TRBD1; size: NA; J: TRBJ1-5; CDR3: CASSWAGDRGHQPQHF; DNA: TGTGCCAGCAGTTGGGCAGGGGACAGGGGGCATCAGCCCCAGCATTTT
V: TRBV11-2; D: NA; size: NA; J: TRBJ2-1; CDR3: CASSLGLKEEQFF; DNA: TGTGCCAGCAGCTTAGGCCTTAAGGAGGAGCAGTTCTTC
V: TRBV18; D: NA; size: NA; J: TRBJ1-1; CDR3: CASSPQGMGTEAFF; DNA: TGTGCCAGCTCACCACAGGGGATGGGAACTGAAGCTTTCTTT
V: TRBV28; D: TRBD2; size: NA; J: TRBJ2-7; CDR3: CASTTLGRLAGYEQYF; DNA: TGTGCCAGCACCACTCTGGGTAGACTAGCGGGTTACGAGCAGTACTTC
V: TRBV19; D: TRBD1; size: NA; J: TRBJ1-1; CDR3: CASRLDRKFGEAFF; DNA: TGTGCCAGTAGGCTGGACAGGAAATTTGGTGAAGCTTTCTTT
V: TRBV6-5; D: TRBD1; size: NA; J: TRBJ1-5; CDR3: CASAAGGNQPQHF; DNA: TGTGCCAGCGCGGCAGGGGGAAATCAGCCCCAGCATTTT
V: TRBV28; D: NA; size: NA; J: TRBJ2-5; CDR3: CASSPRTEETQYF; DNA: TGTGCCAGCAGTCCCAGGACAGAAGAGACCCAGTACTTC
V: TRBV9; D: NA; size: NA; J: TRBJ1-2; CDR3: CASSGWTAAYGYTF; DNA: TGTGCCAGCAGCGGATGGACAGCTGCCTATGGCTACACCTTC
V: TRBV18; D: NA; size: NA; J: TRBJ1-1; CDR3: CASSPPSAGTEAFF; DNA: TGTGCCAGCTCACCACCCTCTGCGGGCACTGAAGCTTTCTTT
V: TRBV5-3; D: NA; size: NA; J: TRBJ1-6; CDR3: CARRIGTGGDSPLHF; DNA: TGTGCCAGAAGGATTGGAACCGGCGGGGATTCACCCCTCCACTTT
V: TRBV15; D: TRBD1; size: once; J: TRBJ1-5; CDR3: CATRTGDRQPQHF; DNA: TGTGCCACTCGGACAGGGGATCGTCAGCCCCAGCATTTT
V: TRBV9; D: NA; size: NA; J: TRBJ1-3; CDR3: CASSVAGSGNTIYF; DNA: TGTGCCAGCAGCGTAGCCGGGTCTGGAAACACCATATATTTT
V: TRBV10-1; D: NA; size: NA; J: TRBJ2-3; CDR3: CASGQRGTDTQYF; DNA: TGCGCCAGCGGTCAGCGGGGCACAGATACGCAGTATTTT
V: TRBV6-2/TRBV6-3; D: TRBD2; size: NA; J: TRBJ2-1; CDR3: CASSYLAGGPVNEQFF; DNA: TGTGCCAGCAGTTACCTAGCGGGAGGGCCAGTCAATGAGCAGTTCTTC
V: TRBV6-5; D: TRBD2; size: NA; J: TRBJ2-1; CDR3: CASSLAGSSYNEQFF; DNA: TGTGCCAGCAGTCTAGCGGGAAGCTCCTACAATGAGCAGTTCTTC
V: TRBV6-5; D: NA; size: NA; J: TRBJ2-7; CDR3: CASSYYGGTYEQYF; DNA: TGTGCCAGCAGTTATTACGGCGGTACCTACGAGCAGTACTTC